These 4 T cell receptor beta chains were sequenced from one sample in a study of regulatory T cells in long-lasting Graves disease. Time point specified: newly diagnosed GD, antithyroid drugs for less than 3 months. Generation of the TCR library employed RNA extracted from PBMCs. Libraries of TCR beta came from iRepertoire HTBI primers plus Arm-PCR of CDR3 regions. TCRdb re-called the multiplex PCR reads with MiXCR, one entry per CDR3 protein. Among fewer than 550,000 distinct CDR3 sequences listed, roughly 17% were seen once. The same sample was also studied in work on T cells in Graves' hyperthyroidism and ophthalmopathy.

Sequencing was performed on peripheral blood mononuclear cells (PBMCs), taken at new diagnosis, from a patient treated with antithyroid drugs. The origin of the receptors is a woman aged 18-29 years with Graves disease.

This clonotype was seen at least ten times. The chain employs TRBV28 and TRBJ2-1; 8 bases map to TRBD2. Germline-derived CDR1 and CDR2 are MDHEN and SYDVKM. The junction had 20 bases not matched to a gene; V was cut back by 3 bases and J by 10 bases. The CDR3 sequence is 18 residues long. In DNA, the CDR3 is TGTGCCAGCAGTTTTCCCTCCGGTGGGACTAGTTTCCTAGAAGAGCAGTTCTTC. It is translated as CASSFPSGGTSFLEEQFF.

This clonotype was seen ten or more times. This chain joins TRBV28 and TRBJ2-1, with D unresolved. Germline V CDR1 and CDR2: MDHEN, SYDVKM. This CDR3 is 14 amino acids long. The V end was cut by 6 bases, the J end by 3 bases, with 12 bases between. The CDR3 is CASSYIQNYNEQFF. DNA for the CDR3: TGTGCCAGCAGCTATATACAGAACTACAATGAGCAGTTCTTC.

The chain couples TRBV20-1 to TRBJ2-7; tentatively, D is TRBD2 (6 bases). This CDR3 comprises 12 residues. V lost 3 bases and J 7 bases, leaving 13 bases between the germline ends. The V gene's germline CDR1 is DFQATT and CDR2 SNEGSKA (reference sequence). CDR3 in amino acids: CSASWLGGEQYF. The CDR3, as DNA: TGCAGTGCTAGCTGGCTTGGGGGGGAGCAGTACTTC.

The chain employs TRBV12-3 or TRBV12-4 and TRBJ2-7; 13 nucleotides agree with TRBD2. The CDR3 runs to 16 residues. Unmatched junction bases numbered 9, after V lost 5 bases and J lost 5 bases. The CDR3 bases are TGTGCCAGCAGTCCCCGACTAGCGGGAGGTGTTAACGAGCAGTACTTC. It codes for CASSPRLAGGVNEQYF.